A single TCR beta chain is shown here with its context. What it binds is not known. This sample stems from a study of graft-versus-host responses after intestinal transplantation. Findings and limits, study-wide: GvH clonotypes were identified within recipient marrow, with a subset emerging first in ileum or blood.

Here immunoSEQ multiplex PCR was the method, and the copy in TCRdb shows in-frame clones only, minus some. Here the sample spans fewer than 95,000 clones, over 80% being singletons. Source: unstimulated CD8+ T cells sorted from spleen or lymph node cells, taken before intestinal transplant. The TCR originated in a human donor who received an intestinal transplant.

CDR3 sequence (DNA): TGCGCCAGCAGCCAAGATCGGGGAAATCAGCCCCAGCATTTT. This gives the protein CASSQDRGNQPQHF. The rearrangement links TRBV4-1 to TRBJ1-5; unclear D gene. V lost 0 bases, J lost 4 bases, and 7 bases lay in between. Germline V gene lookup returns CDR1 MGHRA and CDR2 YSYEKL. The CDR3 is 14 amino acids.